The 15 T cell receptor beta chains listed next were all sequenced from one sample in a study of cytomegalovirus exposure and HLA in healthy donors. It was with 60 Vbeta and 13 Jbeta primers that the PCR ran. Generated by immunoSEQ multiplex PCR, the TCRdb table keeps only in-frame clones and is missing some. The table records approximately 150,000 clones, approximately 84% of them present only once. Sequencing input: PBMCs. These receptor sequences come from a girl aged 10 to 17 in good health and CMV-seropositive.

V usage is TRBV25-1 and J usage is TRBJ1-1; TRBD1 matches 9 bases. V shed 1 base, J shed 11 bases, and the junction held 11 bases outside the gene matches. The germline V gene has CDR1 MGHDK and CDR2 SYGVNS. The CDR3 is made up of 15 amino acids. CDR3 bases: TGTGCCAGCAGTGAATGGGGGACAGGGACGACCGGGGCTTTCTTT. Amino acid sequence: CASSEWGTGTTGAFF.

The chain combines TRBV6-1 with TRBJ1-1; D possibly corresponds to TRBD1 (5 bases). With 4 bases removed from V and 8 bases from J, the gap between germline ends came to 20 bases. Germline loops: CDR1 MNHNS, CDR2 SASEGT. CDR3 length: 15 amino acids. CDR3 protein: CASSGVTGLRDEAFF. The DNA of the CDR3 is TGTGCCAGCAGTGGGGTTACGGGACTTAGGGACGAAGCTTTCTTT.

The CDR3 is CASSSDSSYNSPLHF. As DNA, the CDR3 is TGTGCCAGCAGCTCTGACAGCTCCTATAATTCACCCCTCCACTTT. V is TRBV5-4 and J is TRBJ1-6, with TRBD1 as a possible D gene (5 bases). Germline V CDR1 and CDR2: SGHNT, YYREEE (reference sequence). This CDR3 has 15 amino acids. Trimming pared 3 bases from V and 0 bases from J, leaving 7 bases between. The full variable domain, completed using reference TRBV5-4 and TRBJ1-6, is ETGVTQSPTHLIKTRGQQVTLRCSSQSGHNTVSWYQQALGQGPQFIFQYYREEENGRGNFPPRFSGLQFPNYSSELNVNALELDDSALYLCASSSDSSYNSPLHFGNGTRLTVT.

In DNA form, the CDR3 reads TGTGCCAGCAGCCCTGATCAGAACTATGGCTACACCTTC. Amino acid sequence: CASSPDQNYGYTF. The gene calls are TRBV7-3 and TRBJ1-2; D is uncertain. The CDR3 consists of 13 residues. The V end was cut by 5 bases, the J end by 2 bases, with 9 bases between. The germline V gene encodes CDR1 SGHTA and CDR2 FQGTGA.

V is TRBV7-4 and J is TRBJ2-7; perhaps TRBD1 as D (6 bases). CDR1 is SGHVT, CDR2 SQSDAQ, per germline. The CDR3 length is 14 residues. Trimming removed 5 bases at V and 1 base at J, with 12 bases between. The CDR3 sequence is CASSRGQNSYEQYF. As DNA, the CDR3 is TGTGCCAGCAGCCGGGGACAAAATTCCTACGAGCAGTACTTC. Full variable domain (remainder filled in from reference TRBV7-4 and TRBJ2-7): GAGVSQSPRYKVAKRGRDVALRCDSISGHVTLYWYRQTLGQGSEVLTYSQSDAQRDKSGRPSGRFSAERPERSVSTLKIQRTEQGDSAVYLCASSRGQNSYEQYFGPGTRLTVT.

The DNA for the CDR3 is TGTGCCAGCTCACAGGACAGATCCTACGAGCAGTACTTC. It translates to CASSQDRSYEQYF. The V and J genes are TRBV18 and TRBJ2-7; D is possibly TRBD1 (6 bases). CDR3 length: 13 amino acids. The germline V gene has CDR1 KGHSH and CDR2 LQKENI. With 4 bases removed from V and 1 base from J, the gap between germline ends came to 8 bases.

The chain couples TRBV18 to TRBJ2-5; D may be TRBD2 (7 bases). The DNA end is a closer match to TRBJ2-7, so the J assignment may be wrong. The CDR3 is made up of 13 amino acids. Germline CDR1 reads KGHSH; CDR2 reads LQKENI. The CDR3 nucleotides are TGTGCCAGCTCACCGGGAGGGGGATACGAGCAGTACTTC. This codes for CASSPGGGYEQYF.

CDR3 in amino acids: CSVGLDMGYTF. DNA for the CDR3: TGCAGCGTTGGGTTGGACATGGGCTACACCTTC. The V gene is TRBV29-1, the J gene TRBJ1-2, with TRBD1 as a possible D gene (5 bases). Germline CDR1 is SQVTM and CDR2 is ANQGSEA. V gave up 4 bases and J gave up 8 bases, with 11 bases separating them. The CDR3 sequence is 11 residues long.

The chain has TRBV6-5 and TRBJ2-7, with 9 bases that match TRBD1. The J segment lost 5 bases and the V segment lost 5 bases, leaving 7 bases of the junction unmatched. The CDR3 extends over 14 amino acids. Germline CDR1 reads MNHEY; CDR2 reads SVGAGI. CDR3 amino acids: CASSVGQGTNEQYF. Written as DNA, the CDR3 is TGTGCCAGCAGTGTGGGACAGGGCACGAACGAGCAGTACTTC.

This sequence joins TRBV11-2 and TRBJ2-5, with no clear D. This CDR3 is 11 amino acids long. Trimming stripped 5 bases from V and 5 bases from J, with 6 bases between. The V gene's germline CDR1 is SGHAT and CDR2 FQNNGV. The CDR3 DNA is TGTGCCAGCAGCGTCCTGGAGACCCAGTACTTC. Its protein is CASSVLETQYF.

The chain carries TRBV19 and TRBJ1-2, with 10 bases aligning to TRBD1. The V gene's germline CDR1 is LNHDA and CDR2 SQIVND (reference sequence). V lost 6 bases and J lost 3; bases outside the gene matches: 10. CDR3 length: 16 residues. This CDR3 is CASSLAPDRGDYGYTF. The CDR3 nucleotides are TGTGCCAGTAGCTTAGCCCCGGACAGGGGGGACTATGGCTACACCTTC.

CDR3: CASSLTGISGNTIYF. CDR3 DNA: TGCGCCAGCAGCTTAACAGGGATATCTGGAAACACCATATATTTT. The chain links TRBV5-1 to TRBJ1-3; a weak D match, TRBD1 (6 bases). V was clipped by 2 bases and J by 1 base, with 10 bases between them. Germline V gene lookup returns CDR1 SGHRS and CDR2 YFSETQ. The CDR3 loop spans 15 amino acids.

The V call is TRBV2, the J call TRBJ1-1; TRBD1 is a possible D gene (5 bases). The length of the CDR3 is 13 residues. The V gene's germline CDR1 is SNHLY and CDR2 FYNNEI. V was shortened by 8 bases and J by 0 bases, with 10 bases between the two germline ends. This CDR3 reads CASGLQVNTEAFF. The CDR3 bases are TGTGCCAGCGGCTTACAGGTGAACACTGAAGCTTTCTTT. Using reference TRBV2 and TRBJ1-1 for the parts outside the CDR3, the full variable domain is EPEVTQTPSHQVTQMGQEVILRCVPISNHLYFYWYRQILGQKVEFLVSFYNNEISEKSEIFDDQFSVERPDGSNFTLKIRSTKLEDSAMYFCASGLQVNTEAFFGQGTRLTVV.

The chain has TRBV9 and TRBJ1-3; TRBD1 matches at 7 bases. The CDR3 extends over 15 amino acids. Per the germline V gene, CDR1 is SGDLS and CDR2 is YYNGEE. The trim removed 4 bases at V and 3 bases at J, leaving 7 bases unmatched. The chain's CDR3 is CASSSQQGFGNTIYF. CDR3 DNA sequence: TGTGCCAGCAGCTCGCAACAGGGGTTTGGAAACACCATATATTTT. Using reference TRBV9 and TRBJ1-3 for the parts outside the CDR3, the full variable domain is DSGVTQTPKHLITATGQRVTLRCSPRSGDLSVYWYQQSLDQGLQFLIQYYNGEERAKGNILERFSAQQFPDLHSELNLSSLELGDSALYFCASSSQQGFGNTIYFGEGSWLTVV.

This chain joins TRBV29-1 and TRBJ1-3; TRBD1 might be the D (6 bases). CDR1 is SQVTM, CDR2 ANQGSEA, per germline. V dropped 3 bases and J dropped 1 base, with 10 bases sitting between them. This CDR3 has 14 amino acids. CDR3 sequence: CSVDDRRSGNTIYF. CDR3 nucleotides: TGCAGCGTTGACGACAGGAGATCTGGAAACACCATATATTTT.